The clone carrying this TCR beta chain rates as medium-sized (0.01 to 0.1%). TCRdb fed the PCR reads into MiXCR, producing one record per CDR3 protein. The table records about 11,000 distinct CDR3 sequences, about 55% of them present only once. Samples came from patients with localized non-small cell lung adenocarcinoma. The source of the sample is a study of CD4 and CD8 cells across lung adenocarcinoma regions. Sample: CD4+ T cells from the center of a lung tumor. This clonotype was obtained from a male donor with lung adenocarcinoma. The CD4 and CD8 labels of this study may be unreliable.

CDR3 in amino acids: CASSEGADPYNEQFF. The CDR3 DNA reads as TGTGCCAGCAGTGAAGGGGCGGACCCCTACAATGAGCAGTTCTTC. The J gene is TRBJ2-1, the V gene TRBV6-1; D remains unclear. The V gene's germline CDR1 is MNHNS and CDR2 SASEGT. Trimming pared 1 base from V and 2 bases from J, leaving 9 bases between. This CDR3 comprises 15 residues.